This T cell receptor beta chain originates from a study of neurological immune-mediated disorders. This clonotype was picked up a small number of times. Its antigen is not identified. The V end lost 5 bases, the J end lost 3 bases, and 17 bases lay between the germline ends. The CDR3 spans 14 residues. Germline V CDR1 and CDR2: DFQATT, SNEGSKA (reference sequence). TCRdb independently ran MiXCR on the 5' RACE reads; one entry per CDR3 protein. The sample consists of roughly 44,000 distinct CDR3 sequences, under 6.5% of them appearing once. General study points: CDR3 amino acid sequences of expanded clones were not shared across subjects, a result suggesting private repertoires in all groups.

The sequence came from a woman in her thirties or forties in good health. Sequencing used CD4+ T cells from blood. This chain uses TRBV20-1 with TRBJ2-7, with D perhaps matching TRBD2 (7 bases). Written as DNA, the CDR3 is TGCAGTGCTCCCGGGGGGCTTGAAGTCTACGAGCAGTACTTC. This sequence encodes CSAPGGLEVYEQYF.